The sequence of this T cell receptor beta chain was determined in a study of cytomegalovirus exposure and HLA in healthy donors (dated by TCRdb to 2017 to 2019). Broadly, across the study: An earlier analysis of roughly 500 of the donors reported roughly 270 Gb of sequence data and some 120 million unique TCR beta sequences from about 200 million T cells. An early release covering 500 to 750 HLA-typed donors comprised about 290 gigabases of sequencing data and 85 million to 100 million unique TCR sequences. The genetic ancestry cluster associated with self-reported Caucasian donors included 65% to 90% of the 300 to 450 genotyped donors. The study aimed to test whether signatures of past pathogen exposure could be identified by cataloging public T cell receptors. Using immunosequencing, the study profiled T cell repertoires from 640 or so subjects and related those repertoires to cytomegalovirus serostatus. Besides the first cohort of 666 subjects, a separate validation cohort made up of over 100 different subjects was used. High-throughput TCR immunosequencing, statistical association of individual TCRs with disease status, and machine learning were combined to predict cytomegalovirus infection status. A later analysis re-examined previously published TCR beta repertoires from just over 650 donors and added high-resolution HLA genotyping to investigate patterns of TCR occurrence. Rather than using new phenotypic data, the later analysis identified candidate immune exposures from TCR beta sequences and from how often those sequences occurred across donors. To decide whether each TCR beta V gene segment behaved as functional or pseudogenic, an earlier analysis of approximately 590 of the donors relied on high-throughput TCR beta sequencing. Alongside the repertoire data, information on donor age, sex, ethnicity and CMV serostatus was compiled. A later genetic analysis took genome-wide SNP genotypes for about 60% of the roughly 670 donors and used that subset as a discovery cohort. Every repertoire in the discovery cohort had been generated on one and the same sequencing platform. Class I and class II HLA loci were covered by the typing at four-digit resolution. The number of donors typed differed by locus, with roughly 620-630 for A, B, C, DRB1 and DQB1, roughly 520 for DQA1, about 610 for DPA1, and under 490 for DPB1. Because of strong linkage in the cohort, roughly five DR-DQ haplotypes were treated as single units for association and clustering. Among about 400 genotyped donors of the cohort, an average of around 250,000 unique TCR beta nucleotide sequences was sequenced per donor, of which approximately 18% were non-productive. The paper as a whole reports these results and caveats: A later analysis reported that several top co-occurrence clusters appeared linked to parvovirus B19, influenza, CMV and Epstein-Barr virus. A cluster of highly shared sequence variants was judged likely to be a technical artifact of the sequencing pipeline. The authors suggested that the approach could potentially be extended to other disease states and immunological phenotypes. In vitro tests confirmed that a few of the cytomegalovirus-associated TCR beta chains recognize cytomegalovirus antigens. A later genetic analysis associated a missense DCLRE1C variant with V-gene and J-gene trimming of TCR beta chains, and an independent cohort replicated the association. The 87-base-pair reads could not distinguish some IMGT-functional V segments, including TRBV6-2 and TRBV6-3, so those segments were excluded. Linkage disequilibrium might explain the correlated functional status among segregating V segments, but an unknown experimental factor could not be ruled out. According to a later analysis, TCR association rates differed among HLA loci, with DRB1 alleles showing the most associated TCRs and HLA-C alleles showing the fewest. Because some donors lacked HLA typing at each locus, the association tests relied only on the typed subset. In a later analysis, 15,000 to 20,000 TCR beta sequences were associated with specific HLA alleles at a false discovery rate of 0.05. Immune exposure information for the cohort was limited to CMV serostatus. Most TCR sequences were observed very rarely across donors, whereas some public TCRs were present in many individuals. Only TCR beta chains were sequenced in this cohort, and the absence of alpha or paired-chain data limited detectable features. The study gave a list of 150 to 200 TCR beta chains associated with cytomegalovirus. A further reported finding was that TCR beta sequences accurately predicted the HLA-A and HLA-B alleles for most subjects in the first cohort. Some 16 rarely observed V segments, including chromosome 9 orphons, were excluded from the earlier analysis of a few hundred of the donors because counts were too low. In an earlier analysis of more than 450 of the donors, most TCR beta V segments were observed in productive rearrangements about 87% or about 30% of the time, broadly matching IMGT annotations. Sequencing depth was assumed to be roughly uniform across donors in the presence/absence analyses, though that assumption may not hold. A later analysis found that HLA-associated TCR beta chains were more clonally expanded and had lower generation probabilities than equally common non-associated chains. Strong co-occurrence of HLA alleles, especially DR and DQ, made assigning TCR associations to individual alleles difficult. A later analysis found that most CMV-associated TCR beta chains appeared HLA-restricted, with HLA associations seemingly driven largely by CMV exposure. Compared with the roughly 700-donor mean, donors in an Asian-associated ancestry cluster had fewer N-insertions in productive TCRs, according to a later genetic analysis. In both the original and validation cohorts, the classifier was reported to diagnose cytomegalovirus status with high specificity and sensitivity.

The CDR3, from cysteine to phenylalanine, totals 16 residues. Only the CDR3 DNA is retained, 48 bases long and in frame from the first base. From a lookup of the germline V gene, CDR1 and CDR2 are MGHRA and YSYEKL. V was cut back by 0 bases and J by 2 bases, leaving a gap of 13 bases between them. In total, approximately 700 healthy bone marrow donors made up the cohort. At the time of sampling, every cohort member was nominally healthy, though immune exposures that went unrecorded were likely present. The donor tested CMV seropositive and was one of the 289 seropositive cohort members. A peripheral blood sample was provided by each donor, and peripheral blood mononuclear cells were used for TCR beta sequencing. The Qiagen DNeasy Blood Extraction Kit was used to extract genomic DNA from the blood cell samples. With regard to this clone: What antigen it recognizes has not been identified. One base away there is no much larger clone; base qualities are not given.

The library was obtained by the immunoSEQ multiplex PCR assay. For the multiplex PCR, a mixture combining 60 forward primers for TCR Vbeta segments and 13 reverse primers for TCR Jbeta segments was used. A multiplex PCR assay on genomic DNA amplified the CDR3 region of rearranged TCR beta genes. The amplified TCR beta libraries were sequenced on the Illumina HiSeq System as 87-base-pair reads. Per the authors' processing: Across the 670 or so repertoires, a later analysis counted about 81 million unique TCR beta chains, roughly 11 million of which were shared by at least two donors. A nearest-neighbor algorithm error-corrected the raw reads and collapsed the reads into unique sequences, merging closely related sequences to remove PCR and sequencing errors. Alignment of CDR3 sequences to IMGT reference sequences was used to assign V, D and J gene segments. For a sequence to be retained, a match of at least six nucleotides was required to both a V gene segment and a J gene segment. A rearrangement was called productive if the CDR3 had no stop codons and remained in frame with V and J, and every other rearrangement was called non-productive. Following IMGT convention, CDR3 was defined as the stretch from the second conserved V-encoded cysteine up to the conserved J-encoded phenylalanine. Sequences without an unambiguous match to a single V gene segment were excluded from the earlier analysis of about 640 of the donors. An earlier analysis of approximately 590 of the donors classified V segments as functional when productive rearrangements were above 56.7% and as segregating when the standard deviation between donors was above 5%. A statistical classification framework was built to diagnose cytomegalovirus status from the catalog of TCR beta chain sequences. In a later analysis, TCR nucleotide sequences were compared against IMGT/GENE-DB human TR gene sequences so that V and J genes could be assigned. The TCRdist pipeline was used in a later analysis to assign CDR3 sequences and most-parsimonious VDJ recombination scenarios. In a later analysis, every TCR beta chain was defined by the combination of its CDR3 amino acid sequence and its V-gene family, and reads without a unique V-gene family were dropped. As a way to deal with suspected cross-contamination and a sequencing artifact, a later analysis dropped under 600 nucleotide sequences that were highly shared and had low generation probability. In a later analysis, a clonal expansion index for each public chain was calculated from normalized within-repertoire ranks of inferred template counts. Generation probabilities in a later analysis came from a VDJ recombination model fitted to out-of-frame rearrangements, and those results were checked against IGoR. In a later analysis, hypergeometric tests were used to score TCR-TCR, TCR-HLA and TCR-CMV co-occurrence, with a repertoire-size bias correction applied to TCR pairs. A later analysis estimated false discovery rates by permuting HLA or CMV assignments 20 times. A later analysis grouped co-occurring TCRs with DBSCAN, adding TCRdist sequence similarity when clustering within HLA-allele-positive subsets. Co-occurrence clustering excluded repertoires with fewer than 30,000 or more than 120,000 public chains, plus five with anomalous nucleotide sharing. Held by TCRdb, this immuneACCESS table contains in-frame sequences only and omits some clones. Under half of the omission traces to an unresolved V gene where checked; the cause of the rest is unknown. V and J calls and clone size are copied from that table; D and trimming were computed from the DNA. The sample profile shows approximately 110,000 clones; roughly 71% of them were found once. In total, the top ten clones hold 4% to 5% of the sample.

In this chain, TRBV4-1 is recombined with TRBJ2-5; a tentative D call is TRBD2 (6 bases match). Sequencing was done on a sample of PBMCs. This TCR derives from a woman between 45 and 60 years old in good health and CMV-seropositive. The encoded CDR3 is CASSQDFMGGQETQYF. The DNA sequence is given as TGCGCCAGCAGCCAAGATTTTATGGGGGGACAAGAGACCCAGTACTTC.